This TCR beta chain was sequenced during a study of early T cells in non-severe SARS-CoV-2 infection. Study-level background: Unpaired chains resulted from sequencing bulk RNA of unsorted whole blood.

Worth noting for this clonotype: Its antigen is not identified.

Researchers tagged individual cDNA molecules with unique molecular identifiers. TCRdb called the 5' RACE reads again in MiXCR, with one record for every CDR3 protein. Found here are tens of thousands of distinct CDR3 sequences, more than 5.5% of them singletons; the top ten hold around 7%. Study findings and constraints: Comparison of clonotypes with VDJdb favored anti-spike CD8 responses while missing private and CD4 specificities.

The receptor comes from an adult who was a healthcare worker with PCR-confirmed SARS-CoV-2 infection or an uninfected control (not recorded which). The material was whole blood, obtained at baseline.

The DNA of the CDR3 is TGTGCCAGCAGTTACCCATCCCACCCGGGACGCCGAGAGGGAGACAATGAGCAGTTCTTC. Amino acids: CASSYPSHPGRREGDNEQFF. This chain joins TRBV6-5 and TRBJ2-1, with D perhaps assigned TRBD1 or TRBD2 (5 bases each). CDR3 length: 20 amino acids. Germline CDR1 is MNHEY and CDR2 is SVGAGI. Trimming took off 2 bases at V and 5 bases at J, with 28 bases between the two ends.